This T cell receptor (beta chain) was obtained from a study of blood T cell repertoires in COVID-19 (dated by TCRdb to 2020 to 2021). Regarding the research as a whole: The collaborator samples originated in the United States, Italy and Spain and spanned the acute and convalescent phases of COVID-19. The repertoires were released in a freely available public database meant as a resource for research on the immune response to SARS-CoV-2. Where HLA class I and class II types were available, the types were taken from metadata supplied by the sample provider, not from assay-based typing. A de-identified subject ID, COVID-19 status, age in years and sex were almost always included in the sample metadata. The dataset comprised deeply sampled blood TCRbeta repertoires from subjects exposed to, actively infected with, or recovered from COVID-19. The prospective study material was composed of cDNA or gDNA derived from T cells, B-cell-depleted T cells, or PBMCs. Samples were obtained from the ongoing ImmuneRACE study (first 160 participants) and from some 1,200 subjects provided by 6 global collaborators.

Overall results and qualifications from the work: Clinical and demographic metadata were provided uncurated, with the amount varying by source and participant.

The immunoSEQ Assay, a bias-controlled multiplex PCR, was used to amplify TCRbeta CDR3 regions from genomic DNA. The authors' analysis ran thus. Nucleated cell counts per sample were estimated from amplification of reference gene primers within the assay. To quantify the absolute abundance of each unique TCRbeta CDR3 rearrangement, sequence reads were collapsed and filtered. For each sample, productive Simpson clonality was calculated as the square root of Simpson's diversity index over productive rearrangements. As stored in TCRdb, this immuneACCESS dataset retains in-frame rearrangements with V and J assigned. A fraction of the clones does not appear; measured against another copy, unresolved V genes explain less than half of the discrepancy, and the remainder lacks a known reason. The DNA was the basis for D and trimming; V, J and clone size are from that table. This sample is represented by approximately 220,000 clones; 88% of them were singletons. Under 0.9% of the sample belongs to the ten largest clones.

As regards this clone: Its cognate antigen has yet to be identified. Base qualities are not at hand, and no much larger clone is one base apart.

Each collaborating institution followed its own protocols to collect whole blood in K2EDTA tubes. For TCRbeta analysis, collaborator samples were shipped as frozen whole blood, as isolated PBMCs, or as DNA extracted from either sample type. The origin of this receptor is a man aged 40-50 years with acute or convalescent COVID-19. The sequencing sample was made of peripheral blood.

The CDR3 protein: CASSGQNSYEQYF. In nucleotide form, the sequence is TGTGCCAGCTCCGGACAGAACTCCTACGAGCAGTACTTC. The receptor chain draws on TRBV18 and TRBJ2-7, and possibly TRBD1, on 6 matching bases. Including the terminal cysteine and phenylalanine, the CDR3 comprises 13 residues. Only CDR3 DNA is held: 39 bases, read in frame from base 1. The germline ends are 9 bases apart after V is trimmed by 6 bases and J by 0 bases. The germline V gene provides CDR1 KGHSH and CDR2 LQKENI.